This is a list of T cell receptor beta chains from one sample in a study of shared clonotypes between healthy human individuals. Generated by immunoSEQ multiplex PCR, the TCRdb table keeps only in-frame clones and is missing some. The sample contains about 2.1 million clones, 85% to 95% of which appear only once. Sequencing was performed on naive CD8+ T cells from PBMCs. The origin of the receptors is a man younger than 35 in good health. Some clones in this sample may be carry-over from other donors' samples. Both conserved end residues are part of each CDR3. D genes are given only for firm matches. Not all rows give a size; the values are once, few, many and, for expanded clones, a class.

d_call j_call v_call clone_size cdr3_nt cdr3_aa
NA TRBJ2-7 TRBV30 NA TGTGCCTGTTTGGACCCCGAGGCCTACGAGCAGTACTTC CACLDPEAYEQYF
NA TRBJ2-7 TRBV4-3 once TGCGCCAGCAGCCAAGACCTGGAGTATTACGAGCAGTACTTC CASSQDLEYYEQYF
NA TRBJ1-4 TRBV27 NA TGTGCCAGCAGCCCCCGGGGGCCACATGAAAAACTGTTTTTT CASSPRGPHEKLFF
NA TRBJ2-7 TRBV28 NA TGTGCCAGCAGCCTCCGGGACCCTCTCTACGAGCAGTACTTC CASSLRDPLYEQYF
NA TRBJ2-2 TRBV28 NA TGTGCCAGCAGTCCCCCCACCGGGGAGCTGTTTTTT CASSPPTGELFF
TRBD1 TRBJ2-7 TRBV27 NA TGTGCCAGCAGTTCGGACAGGTCCTACGAGCAGTACTTC CASSSDRSYEQYF
NA TRBJ2-3 TRBV28 NA TGTGCCAGCAGTGGGTTCAGGGCTACTAGCACAGATACGCAGTATTTT CASSGFRATSTDTQYF
NA TRBJ2-2 TRBV6-1 once TGTGCCAGCAGTGCAACAGGTCGGGTGGCCGGGGAGCTGTTTTTT CASSATGRVAGELFF
NA TRBJ2-4 TRBV9 NA TGTGCCAGCAGCGTAGACGGTGCAGGGAAGAACATTCAGTACTTC CASSVDGAGKNIQYF
NA TRBJ2-1 TRBV7-3 NA TGTGCCAGCAGCTTAACTGGCCACAATGAGCAGTTCTTC CASSLTGHNEQFF
NA TRBJ1-5 TRBV9 NA TGTGCCAGCAGCGTAGACACAGGGATAGGCCAGCCCCAGCATTTT CASSVDTGIGQPQHF
TRBD1 TRBJ2-7 TRBV7-7 NA TGTGCCAGCAGTCCCCGGACAGGGTTTGCCGAGCAGTACTTC CASSPRTGFAEQYF
NA TRBJ2-7 TRBV6-7 NA TGTGCCAGCAGTTACTCGAAAGGGGGGTCCTACGAGCAGTACTTC CASSYSKGGSYEQYF
NA TRBJ1-2 TRBV18 NA TGTGCCAGCTCACCCACAGAATGGGACCGATATAACTATGGCTACACCTTC CASSPTEWDRYNYGYTF
NA TRBJ2-7 TRBV4-3 NA TGCGCCAGCAGCCCCATGTTGACCGCCGAGCAGTACTTC CASSPMLTAEQYF
NA TRBJ1-4 TRBV7-9 few TGTGCCAGCCGAGCCGGAAATGAAAAACTGTTTTTT CASRAGNEKLFF
NA TRBJ1-1 TRBV27 NA TGTGCCAGCAGTTTCATGGGTGGGACTGAAGCTTTCTTT CASSFMGGTEAFF
TRBD2 TRBJ2-3 TRBV29-1 once TGCAGCGTTCCCTCAGGTCTAGCGGGAGGGCCATATACGCAGTATTTT CSVPSGLAGGPYTQYF
NA TRBJ2-1 TRBV5-1 NA TGCGCCAGCAGCTTGGAGAGACTAGGAAGCCACAATGAGCAGTTCTTC CASSLERLGSHNEQFF
TRBD2 TRBJ2-3 TRBV7-3 NA TGTGCCAGCAGTAATAGCGGGAGCACAGATACGCAGTATTTT CASSNSGSTDTQYF
NA TRBJ2-7 TRBV27 NA TGTGCCAGCAGTGGGACACGGGAATACGAGCAGTACTTC CASSGTREYEQYF
NA TRBJ1-2 TRBV4-1 NA TGCGCCAGCAGCCATGGGGGGCGGGCTGTCTATGGCTACACCTTC CASSHGGRAVYGYTF
NA TRBJ2-7 TRBV9 NA TGTGCCAGCAGCGAGGCCCCGGGACCTCACCTCGAGCAGTACTTC CASSEAPGPHLEQYF
NA TRBJ2-4 TRBV21-1 NA TGTGCCAGCAGCAAAGGATCCGGGACGGCCGAGCTAGCCAAAAACATTCAGTACTTC CASSKGSGTAELAKNIQYF
NA TRBJ1-1 TRBV7-8 NA TGTGCCAGCAGCTCGCTGGACAGCCTGAACACTGAAGCTTTCTTT CASSSLDSLNTEAFF
NA TRBJ1-1 TRBV27 once TGTGCCAGCAGTTTATCGGGGGTCACTGAAGCTTTCTTT CASSLSGVTEAFF
NA TRBJ2-3 TRBV29-1 NA TGCAGCGACCGTTCACCGGAAGATACGCAGTATTTT CSDRSPEDTQYF
TRBD2 TRBJ2-1 TRBV7-3 NA TGTGCCAGCAGCTTAAGCGGGAGGGCCAGTGAGCAGTTCTTC CASSLSGRASEQFF
NA TRBJ2-7 TRBV20-1 NA TGCAGTGCTAAGGTCCCCCCCGAGCAGTACTTC CSAKVPPEQYF
TRBD2 TRBJ2-7 TRBV6-5 once TGTGCCAGCAGTTTTCATAGCGGGGGGGACTACGAGCAGTACTTC CASSFHSGGDYEQYF
TRBD2 TRBJ2-3 TRBV5-6 NA TGTGCCAGCAGCCCCGACCCGGGACTAGCGGGAGGGCAAGATACGCAGTATTTT CASSPDPGLAGGQDTQYF
NA TRBJ1-2 TRBV27 NA TGTGCCAGCAGTTTACTCTGGGGGGAAACTAACTATGGCTACACCTTC CASSLLWGETNYGYTF
NA TRBJ1-5 TRBV5-8 NA TGTGCCAGCAGCCCAACAGGGTATCAGCCCCAGCATTTT CASSPTGYQPQHF
NA TRBJ2-7 TRBV7-8 NA TGTGCCAGCAGCCCCCGCTCGAGTGGCGGGCCCAACTTC CASSPRSSGGPNF
NA TRBJ2-4 TRBV7-9 NA TGTGCCAGCAGTTGGATGGAGGACATTCAGTACTTC CASSWMEDIQYF
NA TRBJ1-2 TRBV7-9 few TGTGCCAGCACGGGTAAAGAACTTTATGGCTACACCTTC CASTGKELYGYTF
TRBD1 TRBJ2-1 TRBV19 NA TGTGCCAGTAGTGTTGGACAGGGGAATCAGCAGTTCTTC CASSVGQGNQQFF
NA TRBJ1-1 TRBV19 NA TGTGCCAGTAGTATGTCCAGGGGAACTGAAGCTTTCTTT CASSMSRGTEAFF
NA TRBJ2-7 TRBV9 NA TGTGCCAGCAGCGTAGATCAGGGACCCTCCTACGAGCAGTACTTC CASSVDQGPSYEQYF
TRBD2 TRBJ2-4 TRBV4-2 NA TGTGCCAGCAGCCAAGAGAGATTAGCGGGAGGCCGCCGACTAGCCAAAAACATTCAGTACTTC CASSQERLAGGRRLAKNIQYF
TRBD1 TRBJ2-3 TRBV5-4 NA TGTGCCAGCAGCCCGGATTCCGGGACAGGGTTAGCAGATACGCAGTATTTT CASSPDSGTGLADTQYF
TRBD1 TRBJ1-3 TRBV2 NA TGTGCCAGCCTCGTACAGGGGCCAGCTGGAAACACCATATATTTT CASLVQGPAGNTIYF
TRBD2 TRBJ2-1 TRBV10-3 NA TGTGCCATCAGACCGCTCGCGGGAGGAGACAATGAGCAGTTCTTC CAIRPLAGGDNEQFF
NA TRBJ1-2 TRBV28 once TGTGCCAGCGCTAATATAGGGGGAATCAGCTATGGCTACACCTTC CASANIGGISYGYTF
TRBD1 TRBJ2-5 TRBV10-1 NA TGCGCCAGCAGTGCCCTACAGGGGTCGGGAAGAGAGACCCAGTACTTC CASSALQGSGRETQYF
NA TRBJ2-6 TRBV6-6 NA TGTGCCAGCGGCGACGGATCTGGGGCCAACGTCCTGACTTTC CASGDGSGANVLTF
TRBD1 TRBJ2-7 TRBV6-5 NA TGTGCCAGCAGTTACGGACAGGGGCCCTACGAGCAGTACTTC CASSYGQGPYEQYF